Listed below are T cell receptor beta chains from one sample, sequenced in a study of blood T cell repertoires in COVID-19. Using immunoSEQ multiplex PCR, the repertoire was profiled, and TCRdb retains in-frame clones only, with some absent. The sample has roughly 210,000 clones, 88% seen once; the top ten hold 1.7%. Sequences were obtained from peripheral blood. The receptor source for this set is an older man with acute or convalescent COVID-19. CDR3s include the opening cysteine and the closing phenylalanine or tryptophan. A D gene is named only where the DNA matches it firmly. Some rows have no size entry. The others give once, few or many, or a class for an expanded clone.

>TRBJ2-1|TRBD2|TRBV5-1|.
TGCGCCAGCAGCAAGGATTATAGCGGGAGAGGTGATGAGCAGTTCTTC
CASSKDYSGRGDEQFF
>TRBJ1-4|.|TRBV7-9|.
TGTGCCAGCAGCCGTACCTCGGGAGGGGGTGAAAAACTGTTTTTT
CASSRTSGGGEKLFF
>TRBJ2-1|.|TRBV11-2|.
TGTGCCAGCAGCGCCGGGCCACAGGGATACAATGAGCAGTTCTTC
CASSAGPQGYNEQFF
>TRBJ2-7|.|TRBV28|.
TGTGCCAGCAGTCCCGTCCTAAAGCGACAGTACTTC
CASSPVLKRQYF
>TRBJ2-7|.|TRBV19|.
TGTGCCAGTTCAAAGGGATGGCAGGGGAAGCACGAGCAGTACTTC
CASSKGWQGKHEQYF
>TRBJ1-5|.|TRBV6-5|.
TGTGCCAGCAGCTTGACAGGATATAGCAATCAGCCCCAGCATTTT
CASSLTGYSNQPQHF
>TRBJ2-3|TRBD2|TRBV5-6|.
TGTGCCAGCAGCTTGGAGGGAGGGAGCACAGATACGCAGTATTTT
CASSLEGGSTDTQYF
>TRBJ2-1|TRBD1|TRBV27|.
TGTGCCAGCAGTTTCACCTCCACAGGGGTGAAGTTCTTC
CASSFTSTGVKFF
>TRBJ1-1|.|TRBV6-2/TRBV6-3|.
TGTGCCAGCAGTTCCCCTTTCGGACAACCCAGTGCAGCTTTCTTT
CASSSPFGQPSAAFF
>TRBJ1-5|TRBD1|TRBV20-1|.
TGCAGTGCTAGTCCAGGGGGAGGCAATCAGCCCCAGCATTTT
CSASPGGGNQPQHF
>TRBJ2-7|.|TRBV12-3/TRBV12-4|.
TGTGCCAGCAGTTTTTTGGGCAGCTACGAGCAGTACTTC
CASSFLGSYEQYF
>TRBJ1-4|.|TRBV28|.
TGTGCCAGCAGTTTACTTAATGAAAAACTGTTTTTT
CASSLLNEKLFF
>TRBJ2-2|TRBD1|TRBV28|.
TGTGCCAGCAGTCGGGACAGGGGCTCCAACACCGGGGAGCTGTTTTTT
CASSRDRGSNTGELFF
>TRBJ2-7|.|TRBV7-9|.
TGTGCCAGCAGCCGGGACAACTACGAGCAGTACTTC
CASSRDNYEQYF
>TRBJ1-4|TRBD1|TRBV7-9|.
TGTGCCAGCAGCCGGACAGGGGGCGGGTTTGAAAAACTGTTTTTT
CASSRTGGGFEKLFF
>TRBJ2-1|.|TRBV5-4|.
TGTGCCAGCTCACAAAAGGAGGGGGCCGGGGAGCAGTTCTTC
CASSQKEGAGEQFF
>TRBJ2-2|.|TRBV7-2|.
TGTGCCAGCAGCCCCGGGCAGCGGTTGACAACCGGGGAGCTGTTTTTT
CASSPGQRLTTGELFF
>TRBJ2-1|TRBD2|TRBV10-3|.
TGTGCCATCAGTGAGTCCGGGACTAGCGGGCCCCGGCGGCAGTTCTTC
CAISESGTSGPRRQFF
>TRBJ2-7|.|TRBV27|few
TGTGCCAGCAGTCCGCCCTACTCCTACGAGCAGTACTTC
CASSPPYSYEQYF
>TRBJ2-7|TRBD2|TRBV5-4|.
TGTGCCAGCAGCGCACGGGAGGGGCCCACGGGGGGCGGCTACGAGCAGTACTTC
CASSAREGPTGGGYEQYF
>TRBJ1-2|.|TRBV4-2|.
TGTGCCAGCAGCCAAGATGTCGATCGGGGCTACACCTTC
CASSQDVDRGYTF
>TRBJ2-1|.|TRBV19|.
TGTGCCAGTAGTATCACTCTCAATGAGCAGTTCTTC
CASSITLNEQFF
>TRBJ2-3|.|TRBV6-6|.
TGTGCCAGCAGTTCACCGGGACAAATGCGAGGAGATACGCAGTATTTT
CASSSPGQMRGDTQYF
>TRBJ2-1|.|TRBV30|.
TGTGCCTGGAGCATGGGGCTAGGAGACAATGAGCAGTTCTTC
CAWSMGLGDNEQFF
>TRBJ2-1|TRBD2|TRBV6-5|once
TGTGCCAGCAGTCCAGCGGGAGCTTACAATGAGCAGTTCTTC
CASSPAGAYNEQFF
>TRBJ1-5|.|TRBV9|medium-sized
TGTGCCAGCAGCATCGGGGATAGCAATCAGCCCCAGCATTTT
CASSIGDSNQPQHF
>TRBJ2-7|TRBD1|TRBV28|.
TGTGCCAGCATCCAAAAAGGACAGGGGTCCTACGAGCAGTACTTC
CASIQKGQGSYEQYF
>TRBJ2-7|.|TRBV28|.
TGTGCCACGTCCAGCGGTAGCTCCTACGAGCAGTACTTC
CATSSGSSYEQYF
>TRBJ2-3|TRBD2|TRBV5-1|.
TGCGCCAGCAGCCCGGTCGGGGGGTTAACAGATACGCAGTATTTT
CASSPVGGLTDTQYF
>TRBJ1-6|TRBD1|TRBV2|.
TGTGCCAGCACTGGACAGGGGGCGGGTAATTCACCCCTCCACTTT
CASTGQGAGNSPLHF
>TRBJ2-7|TRBD2|TRBV28|.
TGTGCCAGCAGTTTTGACGGGACTACGTTATCCTACGAGCAGTACTTC
CASSFDGTTLSYEQYF
>TRBJ2-7|TRBD2|TRBV2|few
TGTGCCAGCAGTGATCTGGCGGGAGGGCCGCGAATCTCCTACGAGCAGTACTTC
CASSDLAGGPRISYEQYF
>TRBJ2-2|TRBD1|TRBV9|.
TGTGCCAGCAGCGTCGACAGGGCTGGCTCCGGGGAGCTGTTTTTT
CASSVDRAGSGELFF
>TRBJ1-1|.|TRBV15|.
TGTGCCACCAGCAGAGATTTCGGGTACGCTGAAGCTTTCTTT
CATSRDFGYAEAFF
>TRBJ2-6|TRBD1|TRBV19|.
TGTGCCAGTAGTATAGGGTCCGGGACAGGGAGCTCTGGGGCCAACGTCCTGACTTTC
CASSIGSGTGSSGANVLTF
>TRBJ2-3|.|TRBV10-3|.
TGTGCCATCAGCCGAGGGGGAAATACGCAGTATTTT
CAISRGGNTQYF
>TRBJ2-1|TRBD2|TRBV18|.
TGTGCCAGCTCACCCGGGACTAGCGCCTACAATGAGCAGTTCTTC
CASSPGTSAYNEQFF
>TRBJ1-5|TRBD1|TRBV10-3|.
TGTGCCATCAGTGAGCGGACAGGGGGTAGCAATCAGCCCCAGCATTTT
CAISERTGGSNQPQHF
>TRBJ1-1|.|TRBV27|.
TGTGCCAGCAGTTTAACGGTACAGGGGAACACTGAAGCTTTCTTT
CASSLTVQGNTEAFF
>TRBJ1-2|.|TRBV6-6|.
TGTGCCAGCAGTTCTCCGGACAGCCCTGGGGGCTATGGCTACACCTTC
CASSSPDSPGGYGYTF
>TRBJ2-5|.|TRBV5-4|.
TGTGCCAGCAGCTTGACAAGGGGATTACCCCAAGAGACCCAGTACTTC
CASSLTRGLPQETQYF
>TRBJ2-3|TRBD2|TRBV5-1|.
TGCGCCAGCAGACTAGCGGAGACCACAGATACGCAGTATTTT
CASRLAETTDTQYF
>TRBJ2-1|TRBD2|TRBV7-6|.
TGTGCCAGCAGCGTGGGGACTAGCGTTAGCAATGAGCAGTTCTTC
CASSVGTSVSNEQFF
>TRBJ1-5|TRBD1|TRBV20-1|.
TGCAGTGCTAGTAGATCAGTCCCGGGACAGGGAAGGGAGCAGCCCCAGCATTTT
CSASRSVPGQGREQPQHF